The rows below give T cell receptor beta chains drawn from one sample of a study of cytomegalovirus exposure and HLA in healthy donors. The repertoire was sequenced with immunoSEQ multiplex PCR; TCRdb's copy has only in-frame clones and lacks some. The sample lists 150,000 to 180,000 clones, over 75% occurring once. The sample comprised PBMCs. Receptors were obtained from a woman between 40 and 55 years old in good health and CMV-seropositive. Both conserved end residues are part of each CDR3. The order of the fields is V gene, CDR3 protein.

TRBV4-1	CASSQETGDIYATNEKLFF
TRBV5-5	CANSLTSRGQDTQYF
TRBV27	CASSPREGNQPQHF
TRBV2	CASRPEGGYTEAFF
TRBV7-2	CASSSGLAYEQYF
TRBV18	CASSPPAGGTGELFF
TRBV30	CAWRAWDLTTGELFF
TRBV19	CASSIGGYTDTQYF
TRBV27	CASSLLGASYEQYF
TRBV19	CASMGRGETKNIQYF
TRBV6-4	CASSDAASGRDTQYF
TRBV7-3	CASSLIVGAEQFF
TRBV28	CASSVRGGGNQPQHF
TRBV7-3	CASSLYGGGEAFF
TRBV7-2	CASSFNRVEETQYF
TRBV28	CASSQVERYNEKLFF
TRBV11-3	CASSLGYSSNEQFF
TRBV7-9	CASSSTGASGNTIYF
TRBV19	CASSILPGTETETQYF
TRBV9	CASSVQPGTAGTGELFF
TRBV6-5	CASSYSFSRKETQYF
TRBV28	CASSPRQGGVAFF
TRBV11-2	CASSWGLAVNEQFF
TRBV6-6	CASSYSTATNEKLFF
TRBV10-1	CASKGLVKDTQYF
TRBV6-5	CASRSLTSGRSQYF
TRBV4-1	CASSPSRLRANTGELFF
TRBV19	CASRLAHEQFF
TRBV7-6	CASSLGASRNTIYF
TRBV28	CASGRGDSNQPQHF
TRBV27	CASRTEDSPLHF
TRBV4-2	CASSQERTSGGTDTQYF
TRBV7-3	CASSSQGGGANVLTF
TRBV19	CASRQGRGSSYEQYF
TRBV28	CASSLRVTSGYEQYF
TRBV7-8	CASSSSSNEQFF
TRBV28	CASSPLRDAGTYEQYF
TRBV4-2	CASSRWGGRENYGYTF
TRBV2	CAGGARYIQYF
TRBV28	CASSLQGNEQYF
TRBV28	CASTGGGRRGTQYF